The entry below describes one T cell receptor beta chain. What this receptor recognizes is not known. Base-call qualities are not available, and no considerably larger clone is one nucleotide away. The data stem from a study of tumor T cells in aggressive B-cell lymphoma (dated by TCRdb to 2017 to 2019). Via the germline V gene, CDR1 is SGHAT and CDR2 FQNNGV. V is clipped by 1 base and J by 0 bases, and the sequence between their germline boundaries is 16 bases long. The CDR3 covers 17 residues, taking in both the cysteine and the phenylalanine. This entry keeps only the CDR3 DNA: 51 bases, framed from base 1. The protocol used for the library was the immunoSEQ multiplex PCR assay. Here the immuneACCESS table is served through TCRdb, limited to in-frame sequences with V and J called. Missing clones are a known gap in these copies; in checked studies unresolved V genes cover under half, and the rest lacks a known reason. The sample table holds some 3,000 clones, of which 75% to 85% were seen once. Approximately 15% of the sample is taken by the ten largest.

Material: tumor tissue. The V gene is TRBV11-2 and the J gene is TRBJ2-7; the D gene cannot be named for sure. The sequence came from an adult with diffuse large B cell lymphoma. Some clones in this sample may be carry-over from other donors' samples. This receptor has the CDR3 CASSLVSGSVLSYEQYF. The DNA is as follows: TGTGCCAGCAGCTTAGTTTCCGGGTCCGTCCTCTCCTACGAGCAGTACTTC.